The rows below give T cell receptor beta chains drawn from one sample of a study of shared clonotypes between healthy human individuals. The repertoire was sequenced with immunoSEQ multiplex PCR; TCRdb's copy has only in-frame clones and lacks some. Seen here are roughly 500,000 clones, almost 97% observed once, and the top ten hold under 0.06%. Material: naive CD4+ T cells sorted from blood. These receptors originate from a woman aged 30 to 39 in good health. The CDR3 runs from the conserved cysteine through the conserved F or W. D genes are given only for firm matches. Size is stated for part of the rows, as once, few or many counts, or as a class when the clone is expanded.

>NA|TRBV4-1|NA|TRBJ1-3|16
TGCGCCAGCAGCCAAGGTAGAGGTAGCTCTGGAAACACCATATATTTT
CASSQGRGSSGNTIYF
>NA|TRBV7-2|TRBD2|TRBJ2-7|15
TGTGCCAGCAGCAAAGTCAGGACTAGCTCCTACGAGCAGTACTTC
CASSKVRTSSYEQYF
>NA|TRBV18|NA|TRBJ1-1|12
TGTGCCAGCTCACCACTGAACACTGAAGCTTTCTTT
CASSPLNTEAFF
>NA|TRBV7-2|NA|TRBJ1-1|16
TGTGCCAGCATCCCACCCCCCCAGACAGCGAACACTGAAGCTTTCTTT
CASIPPPQTANTEAFF
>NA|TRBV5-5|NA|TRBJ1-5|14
TGTGCCAGCAGCCCCGGCTCACCCAGGAGGCCCCAGCATTTT
CASSPGSPRRPQHF
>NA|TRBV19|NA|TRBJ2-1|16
TGTGCCAGTAGTGGGTGGGGACCCCGGACCATCAATGAGCAGTTCTTC
CASSGWGPRTINEQFF
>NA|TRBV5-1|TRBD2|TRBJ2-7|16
TGCGCCAGCAGCCCAGGACTAGCGGGAGCTTGGTACGAGCAGTACTTC
CASSPGLAGAWYEQYF
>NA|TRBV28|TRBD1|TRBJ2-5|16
TGTGCCAGCAGTGCCCCCGGGACAGGGGTGCCAGAGACCCAGTACTTC
CASSAPGTGVPETQYF
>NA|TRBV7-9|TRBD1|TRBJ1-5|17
TGTGCCAGCAGCTTAAATACCGGGACAGCAAGCAATCAGCCCCAGCATTTT
CASSLNTGTASNQPQHF
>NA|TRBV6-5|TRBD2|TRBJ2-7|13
TGTGCCAGCGGCCAGCGGGAATCGTACGAGCAGTACTTC
CASGQRESYEQYF
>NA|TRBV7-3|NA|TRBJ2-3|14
TGTGCCAGCAGTCCAGGACTTAGCACAGATACGCAGTATTTT
CASSPGLSTDTQYF
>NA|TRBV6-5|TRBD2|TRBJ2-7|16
TGTGCCAGCAGTTACCTCCCCCTAGCGGGTGTTTCCGAGCAGTACTTC
CASSYLPLAGVSEQYF
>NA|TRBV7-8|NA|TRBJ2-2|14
TGTGCCAGCAGGGCGGCAGGGCAGGTCGGGGAGCTGTTTTTT
CASRAAGQVGELFF
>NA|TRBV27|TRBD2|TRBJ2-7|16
TGTGCCAGCAGTGAAGGTCCGGGACTAGCCTCCTACGAGCAGTACTTC
CASSEGPGLASYEQYF
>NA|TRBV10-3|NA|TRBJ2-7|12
TGTGCCATCAGTGAGCGGGAGCAAGAGCAGTACTTC
CAISEREQEQYF
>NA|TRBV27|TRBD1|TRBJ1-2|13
TGTGCCAGCAGTCCCCGGGACAGGGGTGGCTACACCTTC
CASSPRDRGGYTF
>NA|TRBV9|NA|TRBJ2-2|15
TGTGCCAGCAGCGGATCGACTTGGGACACCGGGGAGCTGTTTTTT
CASSGSTWDTGELFF
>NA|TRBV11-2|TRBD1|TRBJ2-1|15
TGTGCCAGCAGCACAACCCGGGACAGATACAATGAGCAGTTCTTC
CASSTTRDRYNEQFF
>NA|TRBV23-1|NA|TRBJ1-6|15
TGCGCCAGCTCGGGGGCGGGGGTGTATGTATCACCCCTCCACTTT
CASSGAGVYVSPLHF
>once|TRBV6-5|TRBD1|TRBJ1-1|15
TGTGCCAGCAGCCCCTACGACAGGGTTGGCACTGAAGCTTTCTTT
CASSPYDRVGTEAFF
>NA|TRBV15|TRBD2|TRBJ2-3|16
TGTGCCACCAGCAGAGATTATACGGGAGGGACAGATACGCAGTATTTT
CATSRDYTGGTDTQYF
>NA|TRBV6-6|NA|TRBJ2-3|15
TGTGCCAGCAGTTATTCAGGACAGAACACAGATACGCAGTATTTT
CASSYSGQNTDTQYF
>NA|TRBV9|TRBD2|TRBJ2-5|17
TGTGCCAGCAGCGTAGGCCCTAGCGGAGTTAACCAAGAGACCCAGTACTTC
CASSVGPSGVNQETQYF
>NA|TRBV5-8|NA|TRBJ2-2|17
TGTGCCAGCAGTTCCGGGACATTTTCGAGAGGGACCGGGGAGCTGTTTTTT
CASSSGTFSRGTGELFF
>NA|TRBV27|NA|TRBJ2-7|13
TGTGCCAGCAGTTTAGGATTCCCTGGCGAGCAGTACTTC
CASSLGFPGEQYF
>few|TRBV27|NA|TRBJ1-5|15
TGTGCCAGCAGTTTACGGACGGGTTTGAATCAGCCCCAGCATTTT
CASSLRTGLNQPQHF
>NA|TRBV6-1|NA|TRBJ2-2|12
TGTGCCAGCAGTTGGGGAACCGGGGAGCTGTTTTTT
CASSWGTGELFF
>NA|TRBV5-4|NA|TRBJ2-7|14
TGTGCCAGCAGCTCCCGGGACAACTCCTACGAGCAGTACTTC
CASSSRDNSYEQYF
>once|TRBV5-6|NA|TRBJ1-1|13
TGTGCCAGCAGCTGGGGCCCTTCGAAGGAAGCTTTCTTT
CASSWGPSKEAFF
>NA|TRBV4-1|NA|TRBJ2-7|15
TGCGCCAGCAGCCAATCGGGACAACTCTCCTACGAGCAGTACTTC
CASSQSGQLSYEQYF
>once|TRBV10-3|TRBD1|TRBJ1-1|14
TGTGCCATCAGAGCCTCCCGGGACAGCACTGAAGCTTTCTTT
CAIRASRDSTEAFF
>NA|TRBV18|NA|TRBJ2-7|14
TGTGCCAGCTCACCCGGGACCGTATCCTACGAGCAGTACTTC
CASSPGTVSYEQYF
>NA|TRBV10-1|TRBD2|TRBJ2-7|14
TGCGCCAGCAGTGGGAGCGGGAAATCCTACGAGCAGTACTTC
CASSGSGKSYEQYF
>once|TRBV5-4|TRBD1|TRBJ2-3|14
TGTGCCAGCCGGACAGGGCTTGGCGCAGATACGCAGTATTTT
CASRTGLGADTQYF
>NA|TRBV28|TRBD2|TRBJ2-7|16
TGTGCCAGCAGTTTTCGACTAGCGGGAGGGGACTACGAGCAGTACTTC
CASSFRLAGGDYEQYF
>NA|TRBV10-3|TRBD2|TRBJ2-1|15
TGTGCCATCAGTGAGGGTTTGGGAGGGTACAATGAGCAGTTCTTC
CAISEGLGGYNEQFF
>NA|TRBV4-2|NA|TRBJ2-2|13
TGTGCCAGCAGCCAACGTGGGGCCGGGGAGCTGTTTTTT
CASSQRGAGELFF
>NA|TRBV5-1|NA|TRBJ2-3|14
TGCGCCAGCAGCTTGGGCGGACTGCGGGATACGCAGTATTTT
CASSLGGLRDTQYF
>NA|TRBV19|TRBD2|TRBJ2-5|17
TGTGCCAGTAGTCCGTCTCAGGGAGCGGGAGCTCGAGAGACCCAGTACTTC
CASSPSQGAGARETQYF
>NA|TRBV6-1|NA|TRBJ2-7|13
TGTGCCAGCAGTACGGGAAGAACGTACGAGCAGTACTTC
CASSTGRTYEQYF
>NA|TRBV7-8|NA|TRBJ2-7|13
TGTGCCAGCAGTCTGCGGGTGGGGCGCGAGCAGTACTTC
CASSLRVGREQYF
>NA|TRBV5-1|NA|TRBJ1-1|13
TGCGCCAGCAGCCTCGGGGGGAACACTGAAGCTTTCTTT
CASSLGGNTEAFF
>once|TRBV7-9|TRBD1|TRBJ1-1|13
TGTGCCAGCAGCTTAGGGTCGACAGGGCAAGCTTTCTTT
CASSLGSTGQAFF
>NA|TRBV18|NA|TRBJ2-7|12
TGTGCCAGCCGAGCACAGCGGCCCGAGCAGTACTTC
CASRAQRPEQYF
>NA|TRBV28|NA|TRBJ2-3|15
TGTGCCAGCAGCCCTCGCCGGGGCCCCCCAGATACGCAGTATTTT
CASSPRRGPPDTQYF
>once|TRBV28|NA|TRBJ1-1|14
TGTGCCAGCAGTTTAGATAAGGGGGGTTCTGAAGCTTTCTTT
CASSLDKGGSEAFF
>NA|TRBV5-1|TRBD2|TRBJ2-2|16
TGCGCCAGCAGCTCGGGACTAGCGGGAGGGACCGGGGAGCTGTTTTTT
CASSSGLAGGTGELFF
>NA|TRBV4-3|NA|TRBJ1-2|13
TGCGCCAGCAGCCAAGTTGTTCGAATTGGCTACACCTTC
CASSQVVRIGYTF
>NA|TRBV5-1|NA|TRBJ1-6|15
TGCGCCAGCAGCTTGGACGGGGACGGGGATTCACCCCTCCACTTT
CASSLDGDGDSPLHF
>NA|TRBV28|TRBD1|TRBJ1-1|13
TGTGCCAGCAAACAGGGGTCCCTTGCTGAAGCTTTCTTT
CASKQGSLAEAFF